These T cell receptor beta chains were read from a single sample in a study of beta chain features in type 1 diabetes. The repertoire was sequenced with immunoSEQ multiplex PCR; TCRdb's copy has only in-frame clones and lacks some. The table records 600,000 or so clones, 12% of them present only once. What was sequenced was naive CD4+ T cells from blood. Receptors were obtained from a man aged 30 to 45 with type 1 diabetes. Both conserved end residues are part of each CDR3. The order of the fields is D gene, J gene, V gene, clone size, CDR3 DNA, CDR3 protein. A D gene is named only where the DNA matches it firmly. The size of a clone is reported for some rows only, either as once, few or many, or as a class for expanded clones.

D gene: NA
J gene: TRBJ2-4
V gene: TRBV18
clone size: few
CDR3 DNA: TGTGCCAGCTCTCCCGACAGGACCCAAAACATTCAGTACTTC
CDR3 protein: CASSPDRTQNIQYF

D gene: NA
J gene: TRBJ2-5
V gene: TRBV29-1
clone size: few
CDR3 DNA: TGCAGCGTTGGGGAGATCCAAGAGACCCAGTACTTC
CDR3 protein: CSVGEIQETQYF

D gene: NA
J gene: TRBJ1-5
V gene: TRBV7-2
clone size: NA
CDR3 DNA: TGTGCCAGCGGGGCAGCCAATCAGCCCCAGCATTTT
CDR3 protein: CASGAANQPQHF

D gene: NA
J gene: TRBJ2-1
V gene: TRBV5-1
clone size: NA
CDR3 DNA: TGCGCCAGCAGCGCCGAAACATACAATGAGCAGTTCTTC
CDR3 protein: CASSAETYNEQFF

D gene: TRBD2
J gene: TRBJ2-5
V gene: TRBV25-1
clone size: NA
CDR3 DNA: TGTGCCAGCACCACGCCTCTTGGGACTAGCGGGGGACAAGAGACCCAGTACTTC
CDR3 protein: CASTTPLGTSGGQETQYF

D gene: NA
J gene: TRBJ2-1
V gene: TRBV5-1
clone size: few
CDR3 DNA: TGCGCCAGCAGCTTGGCGGGGCTGGGGAATGAGCAGTTCTTC
CDR3 protein: CASSLAGLGNEQFF

D gene: NA
J gene: TRBJ2-6
V gene: TRBV2
clone size: few
CDR3 DNA: TGTGCCAGCACCCGCAATGGGGCCAACGTCCTGACTTTC
CDR3 protein: CASTRNGANVLTF

D gene: NA
J gene: TRBJ2-5
V gene: TRBV15
clone size: NA
CDR3 DNA: TGTGCCACCAGCAGATCGGGGACGGAAGAGACCCAGTACTTC
CDR3 protein: CATSRSGTEETQYF

D gene: NA
J gene: TRBJ2-5
V gene: TRBV19
clone size: NA
CDR3 DNA: TGTGCCAGTAGTATTATAACTAGCCCGGAGTCCCAGTACTTC
CDR3 protein: CASSIITSPESQYF

D gene: TRBD1
J gene: TRBJ1-2
V gene: TRBV25-1
clone size: few
CDR3 DNA: TGTGCCAGCAGTGCACCCGGGACAGCCTATGGCTACACCTTC
CDR3 protein: CASSAPGTAYGYTF

D gene: NA
J gene: TRBJ2-1
V gene: TRBV7-6
clone size: few
CDR3 DNA: TGTGCCAGCAGCTTAGCGTTAGGTTACAATGAGCAGTTCTTC
CDR3 protein: CASSLALGYNEQFF

D gene: NA
J gene: TRBJ1-2
V gene: TRBV10-3
clone size: few
CDR3 DNA: TGTGCCATCAGTGACGTTGCGGGGGCTTACTATGGCTACACCTTC
CDR3 protein: CAISDVAGAYYGYTF

D gene: NA
J gene: TRBJ1-3
V gene: TRBV9
clone size: NA
CDR3 DNA: TGTGCCAGCAGCGTAGTTCCGGGGGATCATGGAAACACCATATATTTT
CDR3 protein: CASSVVPGDHGNTIYF

D gene: TRBD1
J gene: TRBJ2-7
V gene: TRBV11-2
clone size: NA
CDR3 DNA: TGTGCCAGCAGCTTAGTTGGACAGGGGTACGAGCAGTACTTC
CDR3 protein: CASSLVGQGYEQYF

D gene: TRBD2
J gene: TRBJ2-3
V gene: TRBV9
clone size: few
CDR3 DNA: TGTGCCAGCAGCGTAGCTCTAGCGGGGTATAGCACAGATACGCAGTATTTT
CDR3 protein: CASSVALAGYSTDTQYF

D gene: NA
J gene: TRBJ2-1
V gene: TRBV20-1
clone size: NA
CDR3 DNA: TGCAGTGCTACAGGGAACAATGAGCAGTTCTTC
CDR3 protein: CSATGNNEQFF

D gene: TRBD1
J gene: TRBJ2-3
V gene: TRBV28
clone size: NA
CDR3 DNA: TGTGCCAGCAGCCATATCCGACAGGGTATTGGCACAGATACGCAGTATTTT
CDR3 protein: CASSHIRQGIGTDTQYF

D gene: TRBD1
J gene: TRBJ2-7
V gene: TRBV6-1
clone size: few
CDR3 DNA: TGTGCCAGCAGGGGGACAGGGCTCTCCTACGAGCAGTACTTC
CDR3 protein: CASRGTGLSYEQYF

D gene: TRBD2
J gene: TRBJ2-1
V gene: TRBV29-1
clone size: NA
CDR3 DNA: TGCAGCGTGGGAGGGCACAACGATCACAATGAGCAGTTCTTC
CDR3 protein: CSVGGHNDHNEQFF

D gene: TRBD2
J gene: TRBJ2-5
V gene: TRBV5-1
clone size: few
CDR3 DNA: TGCGCCAGCCGGCTAGCGGGGGGCGAAGAGACCCAGTACTTC
CDR3 protein: CASRLAGGEETQYF

D gene: TRBD1
J gene: TRBJ2-1
V gene: TRBV29-1
clone size: few
CDR3 DNA: TGCAGCACCGGGACAGGTACTTACAATGAGCAGTTCTTC
CDR3 protein: CSTGTGTYNEQFF

D gene: TRBD1
J gene: TRBJ2-2
V gene: TRBV27
clone size: NA
CDR3 DNA: TGTGCCAGCAGAACCGGGACAGGGGTTCGAACCGGGGAGCTGTTTTTT
CDR3 protein: CASRTGTGVRTGELFF

D gene: NA
J gene: TRBJ2-1
V gene: TRBV18
clone size: few
CDR3 DNA: TGTGCCAGCTCACCACCCCAGTCCTACAATGAGCAGTTCTTC
CDR3 protein: CASSPPQSYNEQFF

D gene: TRBD1
J gene: TRBJ1-1
V gene: TRBV9
clone size: NA
CDR3 DNA: TGTGCCAGCAGCGCACCGGACAGGGGGTTTTACACTGAAGCTTTCTTT
CDR3 protein: CASSAPDRGFYTEAFF

D gene: NA
J gene: TRBJ2-7
V gene: TRBV9
clone size: few
CDR3 DNA: TGTGCCAGCAGCGTAGATGAGGGTAACTCCTACGAGCAGTACTTC
CDR3 protein: CASSVDEGNSYEQYF

D gene: NA
J gene: TRBJ1-6
V gene: TRBV7-8
clone size: few
CDR3 DNA: TGTGCCAGCAGCCCCGGGCTGGGTAATTCACCCCTCCACTTT
CDR3 protein: CASSPGLGNSPLHF

D gene: NA
J gene: TRBJ2-3
V gene: TRBV14
clone size: many
CDR3 DNA: TGTGCCAGCAGCCAAGGGAGGGACACAGATACGCAGTATTTT
CDR3 protein: CASSQGRDTDTQYF

D gene: TRBD1
J gene: TRBJ2-7
V gene: TRBV5-1
clone size: NA
CDR3 DNA: TGCGCCAGCAGTCGGACAGGTATGGCATACGAGCAGTACTTC
CDR3 protein: CASSRTGMAYEQYF

D gene: TRBD2
J gene: TRBJ2-5
V gene: TRBV18
clone size: few
CDR3 DNA: TGTGCCAGCTCACCACCGGCACTAGCGGGGGAAGAGACCCAGTACTTC
CDR3 protein: CASSPPALAGEETQYF

D gene: NA
J gene: TRBJ2-7
V gene: TRBV30
clone size: few
CDR3 DNA: TGTGCCTGGGAGCGGTCCTACGAGCAGTACTTC
CDR3 protein: CAWERSYEQYF

D gene: TRBD1
J gene: TRBJ1-6
V gene: TRBV27
clone size: NA
CDR3 DNA: TGTGCCAGCACACCGCAGGGGGCGCCTGATTCACCCCTCCACTTT
CDR3 protein: CASTPQGAPDSPLHF

D gene: TRBD2
J gene: TRBJ2-1
V gene: TRBV9
clone size: NA
CDR3 DNA: TGTGCCAGCAGCGCCGGATCGGGGGGGCTTAGGAAAGAGAACAATGAGCAGTTCTTC
CDR3 protein: CASSAGSGGLRKENNEQFF

D gene: TRBD1
J gene: TRBJ1-5
V gene: TRBV5-1
clone size: NA
CDR3 DNA: TGCGCCAGCAGCTTCACAGGGGCGCCGGGTCAGCCCCAGCATTTT
CDR3 protein: CASSFTGAPGQPQHF

D gene: TRBD1
J gene: TRBJ2-7
V gene: TRBV27
clone size: NA
CDR3 DNA: TGTGCCAGCAGTTCCACGACAGGGCCTACCTACGAGCAGTACTTC
CDR3 protein: CASSSTTGPTYEQYF

D gene: TRBD2
J gene: TRBJ2-5
V gene: TRBV7-9
clone size: NA
CDR3 DNA: TGTGCCAGCAGCCTTCTAGGGACTAGCGGGTTCCAAGAGACCCAGTACTTC
CDR3 protein: CASSLLGTSGFQETQYF

D gene: NA
J gene: TRBJ2-3
V gene: TRBV5-1
clone size: NA
CDR3 DNA: TGCGCCAGCAGCTTGGCCCTCTTGGGCACAGATACGCAGTATTTT
CDR3 protein: CASSLALLGTDTQYF

D gene: NA
J gene: TRBJ2-3
V gene: TRBV6-5
clone size: NA
CDR3 DNA: TGTGCCAGCAGTTATGGAGCCCGGGGGGCATCAGATACGCAGTATTTT
CDR3 protein: CASSYGARGASDTQYF

D gene: NA
J gene: TRBJ2-1
V gene: TRBV7-9
clone size: NA
CDR3 DNA: TGTGCCAGCAGCTCGGAAGGGGAGCAGTTCTTC
CDR3 protein: CASSSEGEQFF

D gene: NA
J gene: TRBJ1-3
V gene: TRBV30
clone size: few
CDR3 DNA: TGTGCCTGGATGAGGGGCGGAGGAAACACCATATATTTT
CDR3 protein: CAWMRGGGNTIYF

D gene: NA
J gene: TRBJ2-7
V gene: TRBV27
clone size: few
CDR3 DNA: TGTGCCAGCAGTTTTTACTCTGGGGCGACGTTGTACGAGCAGTACTTC
CDR3 protein: CASSFYSGATLYEQYF